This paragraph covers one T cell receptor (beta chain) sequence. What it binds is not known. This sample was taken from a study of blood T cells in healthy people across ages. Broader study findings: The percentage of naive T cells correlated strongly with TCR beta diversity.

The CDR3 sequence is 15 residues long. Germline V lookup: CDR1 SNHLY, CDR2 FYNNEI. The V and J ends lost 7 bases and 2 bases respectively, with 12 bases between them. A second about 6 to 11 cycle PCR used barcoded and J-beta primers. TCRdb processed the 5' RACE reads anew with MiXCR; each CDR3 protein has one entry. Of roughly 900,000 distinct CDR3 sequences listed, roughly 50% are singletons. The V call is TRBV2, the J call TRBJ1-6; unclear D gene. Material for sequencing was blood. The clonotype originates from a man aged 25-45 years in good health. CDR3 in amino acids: CASKRGDPYNSPLHF. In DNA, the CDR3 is TGTGCCAGCAAACGGGGAGACCCCTATAATTCACCCCTCCACTTT.